The sequence of this T cell receptor beta chain was determined in a study of OX40 agonist ivuxolimab in advanced cancers. For the study at large: Among those enrolled, mean age was around 60 years (range 23 to 79) and approximately 80% were male.

Germline V CDR1 and CDR2: LNHDA, SQIVND (reference sequence). The CDR3 is 13 amino acids. The V gene lost 4 bases and the J gene lost 1 base, with 7 bases spanning the gap. Profiled with immunoSEQ multiplex PCR; TCRdb holds only in-frame clones, not every one. The table includes roughly 50,000 clones, 70% to 90% detected once. The sample here was CD4+ or CD8+ T cells sorted from blood, taken in a trial of the OX40 agonist ivuxolimab. The source of this sequence is an adult with an advanced solid tumor such as melanoma, head and neck, liver or kidney cancer. The chain employs TRBV19 and TRBJ1-1; D uncertain. Written as DNA, the CDR3 is TGTGCCAGTAGTACCCGACGGAACACTGAAGCTTTCTTT. Residues: CASSTRRNTEAFF.